The 18 T cell receptor beta chains below all came from one sample that was sequenced in a study of PD-L1 blockade in urothelial cancer. The time point: pretreatment peripheral blood. TCRdb keeps only in-frame clones here, not all; method: immunoSEQ multiplex PCR. Here the sample spans 60,000 to 75,000 clones, approximately 84% being singletons. The starting material was PBMCs, obtained around atezolizumab (anti-PD-L1) treatment. All receptors derive from a man in his fifties or sixties with urothelial cancer.

This clone has more than one count but fewer than ten. The CDR3 is CASSPGGLGQPQHF. In DNA, the CDR3 is TGTGCCAGCTCACCAGGAGGGTTGGGTCAGCCCCAGCATTTT. This chain connects TRBV18 to TRBJ1-5; no clear D gene. CDR1 KGHSH and CDR2 LQKENI come from the germline V gene. The CDR3 is 14 amino acids. Trimming removed 2 bases at V and 6 bases at J, with 11 bases between.

This CDR3 is CASSQSGTGGNEQFF. Here the CDR3 DNA reads TGCGCCAGCAGCCAATCCGGGACAGGGGGCAATGAGCAGTTCTTC. This rearrangement joins TRBV4-1 to TRBJ2-1, with 11 bases identical to TRBD1. V shed 2 bases and J 6 bases; nucleotides not matched to a gene: 3. Germline CDR1 and CDR2: MGHRA and YSYEKL. The CDR3 runs 15 residues.

This sequence joins TRBV30 and TRBJ1-5; TRBD1 matches 9 bases. Germline V gene lookup returns CDR1 GTSNPN and CDR2 SVGIG (reference sequence). The junction had 13 bases not matched to a gene; V was cut back by 0 bases and J by 4 bases. The CDR3 sequence is 18 residues long. The CDR3 DNA follows: TGTGCCTGGAGTGTGCCCATCACAGCCGGGACAGGGAATCAGCCCCAGCATTTT. Translated, it gives CAWSVPITAGTGNQPQHF.

V usage is TRBV4-3 and J usage is TRBJ1-6; D possibly corresponds to TRBD1 (5 bases). The V gene lost 4 bases and the J gene lost 7 bases, with 17 bases spanning the gap. From germline, CDR1 is LGHNA and CDR2 YSLEER. The CDR3 has 16 amino acids. Written as DNA, the CDR3 is TGCGCCAGCAGCCCAACAGGTCCGAACGACAATTCACCCCTCCACTTT. Amino acids: CASSPTGPNDNSPLHF.

The chain combines TRBV6-6 with TRBJ2-3; the match to TRBD1 covers 7 bases. The CDR3 consists of 16 residues. Germline CDR1 MNHNY, CDR2 SVGAGI (reference sequence). The V segment lost 2 bases and the J segment 4 bases; nucleotides outside the gene matches: 9. For the CDR3, the DNA is TGTGCCAGCAGTTACGGGCAGGGGGTTAGCCCAGATACGCAGTATTTT. This gives the protein CASSYGQGVSPDTQYF.

V usage is TRBV5-4 and J usage is TRBJ1-6; 8 nucleotides match TRBD1. This CDR3 region has 14 residues. Germline CDR1 and CDR2: SGHNT and YYREEE (reference sequence). After removal of 2 bases from V and 10 bases from J, the junction contained 5 bases not matched to a gene. CDR3 in amino acids: CASSFGQGRSPLHF. CDR3 coding DNA: TGTGCCAGCAGCTTCGGACAGGGAAGGTCACCCCTCCACTTT.

The V call is TRBV27, the J call TRBJ1-6; D is unresolved. The CDR3 spans 17 residues. Germline CDR1 is MNHEY and CDR2 is SMNVEV (reference sequence). Between the trimmed V and J ends, which lost 2 bases and 0 bases, there was a span of 11 bases. The CDR3 region has the DNA TGTGCCAGCAGTTTACAACAGCATTTCTCCTATAATTCACCCCTCCACTTT. This translates into CASSLQQHFSYNSPLHF.

This sequence joins TRBV5-4 and TRBJ2-1; possible D gene TRBD1, 5 bases. The CDR3 length is 15 residues. V was clipped by 4 bases and J by 0 bases, with 11 bases between them. Germline CDR1 SGHNT, CDR2 YYREEE (reference sequence). The CDR3 loop is CASSPRASSYNEQFF. CDR3 sequence (DNA): TGTGCCAGCAGCCCCAGGGCCAGCTCCTACAATGAGCAGTTCTTC.

This rearrangement joins TRBV2 to TRBJ1-2; D uncertain. V was trimmed by 2 bases and J by 4 bases, leaving 8 bases between them. This CDR3 has 13 residues. Germline V gene lookup returns CDR1 SNHLY and CDR2 FYNNEI. CDR3 bases: TGTGCCAGCAGTGAAATGGGGAGCTATGGCTACACCTTC. It encodes CASSEMGSYGYTF.

V gene TRBV6-6 combines with J gene TRBJ1-3, with D possibly being TRBD1 (5 bases). Looked up from germline, CDR1 is MNHNY and CDR2 is SVGAGI (reference sequence). V lost 6 bases to trimming and J lost 7 bases, with 16 bases between them. This CDR3 spans 14 amino acids. CDR3 DNA: TGTGCCAGCAGCCCCGGACAAGGTCGGAACACCATATATTTT. Translating gives CASSPGQGRNTIYF.

The rearrangement joins TRBV28 to TRBJ2-5; D perhaps matches TRBD2 (5 bases). The CDR3 has 14 amino acids. Per germline, CDR1 MDHEN and CDR2 SYDVKM. V dropped 4 bases and J dropped 3 bases, with 12 bases sitting between them. The CDR3 reads CASSSGIHKETQYF. The CDR3 bases are TGTGCCAGCAGTTCGGGAATCCATAAAGAGACCCAGTACTTC.

This chain links TRBV5-1 with TRBJ2-6; 12 bases align to TRBD1. Germline V gives CDR1 SGHRS, CDR2 YFSETQ. This CDR3 comprises 18 residues. The trim removed 4 bases at V and 2 bases at J, leaving 7 bases unmatched. The CDR3 loop reads CASSPSGQGATGANVLTF. The CDR3 DNA is TGCGCCAGCAGCCCCTCGGGACAGGGGGCGACTGGGGCCAACGTCCTGACTTTC.

This clone was found a few times. The gene calls are TRBV5-4 and TRBJ1-4; D gene uncertain. V lost 3 bases and J 8 bases, leaving 20 bases between the germline ends. Per the germline V gene, CDR1 is SGHNT and CDR2 is YYREEE (reference sequence). The CDR3 consists of 16 residues. The CDR3 DNA is TGTGCCAGCAGCTCAACCCAGGAAGGACCGGGGGAAAAACTGTTTTTT. This encodes CASSSTQEGPGEKLFF.

The chain couples TRBV5-1 to TRBJ2-1; D remains unclear. Trimming cost V 0 bases and J 2 bases, with 3 bases left between them. Germline values: CDR1 SGHRS, CDR2 YFSETQ. This CDR3 has 13 residues. The CDR3 DNA reads TGCGCCAGCAGCTTGGCCACCTACAATGAGCAGTTCTTC. Its translation: CASSLATYNEQFF.

The chain combines TRBV5-4 with TRBJ2-3; a weak D match, TRBD2 (6 bases). Germline CDR1 reads SGHNT; CDR2 reads YYREEE (reference sequence). V lost 0 bases, J lost 1 base, and 6 bases lay in between. The CDR3 has 14 residues. CDR3 DNA sequence: TGTGCCAGCAGCTTGGGGGGGGGCACAGATACGCAGTATTTT. Translating gives CASSLGGGTDTQYF.

V usage is TRBV5-8 and J usage is TRBJ1-1; TRBD1 matches at 7 bases. After removal of 0 bases from V and 3 bases from J, the junction contained 11 bases not matched to a gene. The CDR3 runs to 17 residues. Looked up from germline, CDR1 is SGHTS and CDR2 is YDEGEE. The CDR3 sequence is CASSLEGAGQVDTEAFF. DNA of the CDR3: TGTGCCAGCAGCTTGGAGGGGGCCGGACAGGTCGACACTGAAGCTTTCTTT.

This chain connects TRBV6-4 to TRBJ2-1; 8 positions agree with TRBD2. Trimming at V came to 6 bases and at J to 4 bases, leaving 8 bases not matched to a gene. The CDR3 extends over 15 amino acids. Germline V gene lookup returns CDR1 MRHNA and CDR2 SNTAGT. CDR3 DNA: TGTGCCAGCAGCCCAAGCGGGGGAGCATACAATGAGCAGTTCTTC. Translated, it gives CASSPSGGAYNEQFF.

V and J are TRBV29-1 and TRBJ1-1; TRBD1 might be the D (6 bases). The germline gives CDR1 SQVTM, CDR2 ANQGSEA. This CDR3 spans 15 amino acids. The V and J ends lost 5 bases and 0 bases respectively, with 16 bases between them. The CDR3 DNA reads TGCAGCGTTCGCCGGGCAGGGGCCTTGAACACTGAAGCTTTCTTT. This codes for CSVRRAGALNTEAFF.